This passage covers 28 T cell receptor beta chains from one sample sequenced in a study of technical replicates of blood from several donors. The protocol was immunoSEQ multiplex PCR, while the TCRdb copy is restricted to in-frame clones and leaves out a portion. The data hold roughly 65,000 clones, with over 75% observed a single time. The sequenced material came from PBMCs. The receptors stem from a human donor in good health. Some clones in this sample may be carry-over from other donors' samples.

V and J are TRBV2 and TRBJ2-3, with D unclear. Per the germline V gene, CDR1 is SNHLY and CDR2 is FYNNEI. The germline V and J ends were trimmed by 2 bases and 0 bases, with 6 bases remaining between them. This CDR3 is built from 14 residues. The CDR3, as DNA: TGTGCCAGCAGTGAATCTCTTAGCACAGATACGCAGTATTTT. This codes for CASSESLSTDTQYF.

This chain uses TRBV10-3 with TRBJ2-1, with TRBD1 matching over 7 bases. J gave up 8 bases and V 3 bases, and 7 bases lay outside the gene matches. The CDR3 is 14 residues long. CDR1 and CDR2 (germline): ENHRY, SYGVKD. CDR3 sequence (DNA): TGTGCCATCAGTGATGGACAGGAAGTCCATGAGCAGTTCTTC. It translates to CAISDGQEVHEQFF.

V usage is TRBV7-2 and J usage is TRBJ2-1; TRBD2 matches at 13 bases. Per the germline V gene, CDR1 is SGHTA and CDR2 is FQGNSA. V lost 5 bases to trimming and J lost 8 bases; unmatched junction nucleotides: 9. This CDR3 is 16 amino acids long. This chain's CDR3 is CASSPRLAGGIDEQFF. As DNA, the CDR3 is TGTGCCAGCAGCCCCCGACTAGCGGGAGGAATCGATGAGCAGTTCTTC.

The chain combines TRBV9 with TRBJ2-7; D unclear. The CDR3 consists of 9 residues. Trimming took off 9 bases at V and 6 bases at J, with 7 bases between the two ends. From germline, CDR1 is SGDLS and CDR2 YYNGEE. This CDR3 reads CANELEQYF. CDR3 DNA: TGTGCCAACGAGCTCGAGCAGTACTTC.

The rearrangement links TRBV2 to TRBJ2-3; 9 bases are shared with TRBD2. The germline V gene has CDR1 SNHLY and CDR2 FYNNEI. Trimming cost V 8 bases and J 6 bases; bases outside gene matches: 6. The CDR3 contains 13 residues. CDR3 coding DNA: TGTGCCAGCGGGCGGGAGGGCCGCGATACGCAGTATTTT. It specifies CASGREGRDTQYF. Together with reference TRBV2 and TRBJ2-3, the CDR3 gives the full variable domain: EPEVTQTPSHQVTQMGQEVILRCVPISNHLYFYWYRQILGQKVEFLVSFYNNEISEKSEIFDDQFSVERPDGSNFTLKIRSTKLEDSAMYFCASGREGRDTQYFGPGTRLTVL.

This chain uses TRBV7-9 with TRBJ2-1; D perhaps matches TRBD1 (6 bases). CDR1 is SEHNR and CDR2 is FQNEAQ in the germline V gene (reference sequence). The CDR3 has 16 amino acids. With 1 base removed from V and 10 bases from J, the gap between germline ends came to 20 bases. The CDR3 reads CASSLEAGAVSREQFF. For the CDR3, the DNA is TGTGCCAGCAGCTTAGAGGCAGGGGCCGTTTCTAGGGAGCAGTTCTTC.

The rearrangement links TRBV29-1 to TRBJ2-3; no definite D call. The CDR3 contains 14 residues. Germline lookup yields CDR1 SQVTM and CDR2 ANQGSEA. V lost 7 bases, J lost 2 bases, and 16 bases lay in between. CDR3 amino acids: CSASTQTYTDTQYF. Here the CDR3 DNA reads TGCAGCGCCTCTACACAGACCTACACAGATACGCAGTATTTT.

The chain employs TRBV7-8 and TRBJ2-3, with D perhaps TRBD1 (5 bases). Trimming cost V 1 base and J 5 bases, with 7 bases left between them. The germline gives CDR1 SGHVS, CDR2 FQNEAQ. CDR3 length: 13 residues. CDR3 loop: CASSLDDRDTQYF. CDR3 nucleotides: TGTGCCAGCAGCTTAGATGACAGAGATACGCAGTATTTT.

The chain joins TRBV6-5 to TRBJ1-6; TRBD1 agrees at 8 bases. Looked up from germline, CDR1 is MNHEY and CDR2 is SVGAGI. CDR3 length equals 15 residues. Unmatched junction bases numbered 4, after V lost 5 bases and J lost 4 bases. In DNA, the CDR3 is TGTGCCAGCAGTATAACAGGGGGTTATAATTCACCCCTCCACTTT. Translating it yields CASSITGGYNSPLHF.

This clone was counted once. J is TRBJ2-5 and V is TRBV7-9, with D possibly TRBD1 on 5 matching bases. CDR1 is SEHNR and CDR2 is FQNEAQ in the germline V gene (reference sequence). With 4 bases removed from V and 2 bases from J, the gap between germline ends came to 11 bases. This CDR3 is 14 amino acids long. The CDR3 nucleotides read TGTGCCAGCAGCTCTTGGACATTGCAAGAGACCCAGTACTTC. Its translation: CASSSWTLQETQYF. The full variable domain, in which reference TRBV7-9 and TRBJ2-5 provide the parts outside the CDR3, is DTGVSQNPRHKITKRGQNVTFRCDPISEHNRLYWYRQTLGQGPEFLTYFQNEAQLEKSRLLSDRFSAERPKGSFSTLEIQRTEQGDSAMYLCASSSWTLQETQYFGPGTRLLVL.

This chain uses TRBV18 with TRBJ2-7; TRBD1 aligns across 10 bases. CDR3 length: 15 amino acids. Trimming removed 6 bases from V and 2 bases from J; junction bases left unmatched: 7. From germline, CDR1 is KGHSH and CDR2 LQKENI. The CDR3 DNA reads TGTGCCAGCTCTCCTGGACAGGGGGAAACCTACGAGCAGTACTTC. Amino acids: CASSPGQGETYEQYF. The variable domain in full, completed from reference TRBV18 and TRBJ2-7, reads NAGVMQNPRHLVRRRGQEARLRCSPMKGHSHVYWYRQLPEEGLKFMVYLQKENIIDESGMPKERFSAEFPKEGPSILRIQQVVRGDSAAYFCASSPGQGETYEQYFGPGTRLTVT.

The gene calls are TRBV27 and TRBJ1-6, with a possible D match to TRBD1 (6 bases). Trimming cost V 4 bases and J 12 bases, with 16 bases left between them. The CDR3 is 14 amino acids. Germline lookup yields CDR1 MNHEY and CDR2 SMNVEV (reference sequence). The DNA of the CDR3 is TGTGCCAGCAGTTCCCCAGGGGCCGGCGAACCCCTCCACTTT. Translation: CASSSPGAGEPLHF.

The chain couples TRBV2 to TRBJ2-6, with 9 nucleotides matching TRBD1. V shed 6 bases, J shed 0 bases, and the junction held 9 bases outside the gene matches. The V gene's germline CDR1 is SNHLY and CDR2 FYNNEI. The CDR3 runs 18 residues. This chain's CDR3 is CASSSGQGLSSGANVLTF. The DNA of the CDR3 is TGTGCCAGCAGCTCCGGACAGGGGCTAAGCTCTGGGGCCAACGTCCTGACTTTC.

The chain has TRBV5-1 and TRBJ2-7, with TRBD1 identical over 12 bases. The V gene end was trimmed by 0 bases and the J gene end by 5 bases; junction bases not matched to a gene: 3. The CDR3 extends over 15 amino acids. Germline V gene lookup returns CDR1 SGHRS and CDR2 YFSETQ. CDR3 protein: CASSLAGTGGDEQYF. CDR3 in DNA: TGCGCCAGCAGCTTGGCCGGGACAGGGGGCGACGAGCAGTACTTC.

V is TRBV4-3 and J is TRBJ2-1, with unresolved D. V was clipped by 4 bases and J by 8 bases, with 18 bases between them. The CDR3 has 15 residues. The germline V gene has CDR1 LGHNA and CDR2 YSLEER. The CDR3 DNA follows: TGCGCCAGCAGCCGCCAGGCGTATTTGGTCGATGAGCAGTTCTTC. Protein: CASSRQAYLVDEQFF.

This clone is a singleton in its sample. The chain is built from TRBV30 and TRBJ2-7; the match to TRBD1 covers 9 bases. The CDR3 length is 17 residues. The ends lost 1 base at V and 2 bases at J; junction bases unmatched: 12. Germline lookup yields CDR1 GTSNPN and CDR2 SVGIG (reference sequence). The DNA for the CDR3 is TGTGCCTGGAGTGGGGAAACCGGGACAGGGAAACCCTACGAGCAGTACTTC. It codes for CAWSGETGTGKPYEQYF.

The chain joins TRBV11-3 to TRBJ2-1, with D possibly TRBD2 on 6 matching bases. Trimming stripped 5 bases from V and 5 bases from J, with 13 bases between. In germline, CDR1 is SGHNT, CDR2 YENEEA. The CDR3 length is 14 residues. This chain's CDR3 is CASSGRWGDNEQFF. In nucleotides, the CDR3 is TGTGCCAGCAGCGGTCGTTGGGGGGACAATGAGCAGTTCTTC.

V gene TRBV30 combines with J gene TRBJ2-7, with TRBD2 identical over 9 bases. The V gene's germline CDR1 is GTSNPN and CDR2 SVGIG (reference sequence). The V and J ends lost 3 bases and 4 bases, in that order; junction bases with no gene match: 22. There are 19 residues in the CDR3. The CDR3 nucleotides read TGTGCCTGGAGCGAGCCCCCCGGGACTAGCTTTTTCCCCGTATACGAGCAGTACTTC. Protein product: CAWSEPPGTSFFPVYEQYF.

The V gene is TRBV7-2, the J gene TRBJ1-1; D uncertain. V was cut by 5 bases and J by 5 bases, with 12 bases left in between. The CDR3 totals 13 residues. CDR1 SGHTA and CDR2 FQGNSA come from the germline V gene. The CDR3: CASSLVRETEAFF. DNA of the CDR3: TGTGCCAGCAGCCTGGTACGGGAGACTGAAGCTTTCTTT.

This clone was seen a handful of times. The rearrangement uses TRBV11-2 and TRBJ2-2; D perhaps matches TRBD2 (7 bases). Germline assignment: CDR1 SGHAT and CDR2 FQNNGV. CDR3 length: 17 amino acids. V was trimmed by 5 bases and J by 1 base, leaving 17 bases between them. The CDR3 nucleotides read TGTGCCAGCAGCCCCGTTGCGGGGGCCTTGAACACCGGGGAGCTGTTTTTT. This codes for CASSPVAGALNTGELFF.

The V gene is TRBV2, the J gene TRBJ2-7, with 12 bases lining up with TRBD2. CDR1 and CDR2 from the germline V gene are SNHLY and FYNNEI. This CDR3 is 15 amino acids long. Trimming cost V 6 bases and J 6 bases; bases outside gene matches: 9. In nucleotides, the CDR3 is TGTGCCAGCAGGAGACTAGCGGGGGCCGCCCGCGAGCAGTACTTC. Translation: CASRRLAGAAREQYF.

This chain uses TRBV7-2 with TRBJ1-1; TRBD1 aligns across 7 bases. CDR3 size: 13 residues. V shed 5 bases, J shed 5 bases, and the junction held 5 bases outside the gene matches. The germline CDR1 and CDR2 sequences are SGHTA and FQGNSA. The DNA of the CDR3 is TGTGCCAGCAGCCGTGACAGGGTAACTGAAGCTTTCTTT. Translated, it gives CASSRDRVTEAFF.

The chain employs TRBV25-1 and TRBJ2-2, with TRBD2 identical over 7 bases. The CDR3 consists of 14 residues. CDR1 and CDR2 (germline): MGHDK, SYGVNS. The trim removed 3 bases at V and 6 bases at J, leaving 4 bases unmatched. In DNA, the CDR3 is TGTGCCAGCAGTGACCGTCTAGCGGCCGGGGAGCTGTTTTTT. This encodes CASSDRLAAGELFF. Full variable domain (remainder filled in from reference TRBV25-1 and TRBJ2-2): EADIYQTPRYLVIGTGKKITLECSQTMGHDKMYWYQQDPGMELHLIHYSYGVNSTEKGDLSSESTVSRIRTEHFPLTLESARPSHTSQYLCASSDRLAAGELFFGEGSRLTVL.

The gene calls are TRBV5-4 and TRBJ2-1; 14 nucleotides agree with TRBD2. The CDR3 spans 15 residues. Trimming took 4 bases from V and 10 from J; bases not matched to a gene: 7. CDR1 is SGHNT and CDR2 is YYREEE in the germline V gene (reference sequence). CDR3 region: CASSGGLAGDREQFF. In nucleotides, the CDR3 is TGTGCCAGCAGCGGGGGACTAGCGGGGGATCGGGAGCAGTTCTTC.

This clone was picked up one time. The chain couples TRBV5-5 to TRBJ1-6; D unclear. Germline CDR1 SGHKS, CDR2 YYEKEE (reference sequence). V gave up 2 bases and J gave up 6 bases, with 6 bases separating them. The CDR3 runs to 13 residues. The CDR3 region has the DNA TGTGCCAGCAGCTTAGAGTTTAATTCACCCCTCCACTTT. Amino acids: CASSLEFNSPLHF.

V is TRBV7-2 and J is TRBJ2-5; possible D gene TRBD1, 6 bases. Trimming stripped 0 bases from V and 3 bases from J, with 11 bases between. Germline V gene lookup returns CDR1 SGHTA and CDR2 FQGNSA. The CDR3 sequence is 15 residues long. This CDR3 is CASSLAGALKETQYF. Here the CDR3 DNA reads TGTGCCAGCAGCTTAGCGGGGGCCCTAAAAGAGACCCAGTACTTC.

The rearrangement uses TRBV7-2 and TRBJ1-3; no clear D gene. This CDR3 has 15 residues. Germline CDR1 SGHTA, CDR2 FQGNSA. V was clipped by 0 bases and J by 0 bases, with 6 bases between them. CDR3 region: CASSLASYSGNTIYF. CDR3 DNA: TGTGCCAGCAGCTTAGCGAGTTACTCTGGAAACACCATATATTTT.

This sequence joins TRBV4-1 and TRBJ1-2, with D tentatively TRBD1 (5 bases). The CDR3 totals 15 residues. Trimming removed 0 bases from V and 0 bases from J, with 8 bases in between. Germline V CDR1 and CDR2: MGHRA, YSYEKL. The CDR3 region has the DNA TGCGCCAGCAGCCAAGAGTCCAGGGCTAACTATGGCTACACCTTC. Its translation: CASSQESRANYGYTF.